This entry features one T cell receptor (beta chain) sequence. Authors' processing steps: Estimation of nucleated cell counts was performed using reference gene primer amplification. Data came from immunoSEQ multiplex PCR; TCRdb stores just in-frame clones and leaves some out. The V and J calls and clone size are taken from that table; D and trimming were inferred from the DNA. The table has approximately 120,000 clones, around four fifths seen once. These data come from a study of blood T cell repertoires in COVID-19. The J segment lost 6 bases and the V segment lost 2 bases, leaving 5 bases of the junction unmatched. The CDR3 is 14 amino acids. The germline V gene encodes CDR1 SEHNR and CDR2 FQNEAQ (reference sequence).

Sequenced material: peripheral blood. The chain uses TRBV7-9 and TRBJ1-1; TRBD1 agrees at 8 bases. This receptor was identified in an elderly man with active or convalescent COVID-19. As DNA, the CDR3 is TGTGCCAGCAGCTTACCAGGGGGCGATTCTGAAGCTTTCTTT. Translation gives CASSLPGGDSEAFF.